This T cell receptor (beta chain) is from a study of shared clonotypes between healthy human individuals. Regarding the study as a whole: When naive CD4 clonotypes were compared across a few donors, 4% to 5.5% were shared.

Note on this clone: Its antigen is not known.

Germline values: CDR1 GTSNPN, CDR2 SVGIG (reference sequence). J gave up 3 bases and V 7 bases, and 10 bases lay outside the gene matches. The CDR3 is made up of 15 amino acids. Original analysis: ImmunoSEQ only sent back junction sequences with no quality scores, so filtering was done differently. Sequencing was performed with immunoSEQ multiplex PCR; in TCRdb, only in-frame clones are kept and a portion is missing. V, J and clone size reflect that table, while D and trimming were determined from the DNA. This table has about a million clones, roughly 80% appearing once. The V gene is TRBV30, the J gene TRBJ2-1, with 9 bases fitting TRBD1. The sequence came from a man aged 18 to 29 in good health. The sample comprised memory CD4+ T cells sorted from blood. Subset in this sample: CD45RA-negative fraction. The CDR3 loop is CASQGGQGLYNEQFF. For the CDR3, the DNA is TGTGCCTCCCAAGGGGGACAGGGCCTCTACAATGAGCAGTTCTTC.